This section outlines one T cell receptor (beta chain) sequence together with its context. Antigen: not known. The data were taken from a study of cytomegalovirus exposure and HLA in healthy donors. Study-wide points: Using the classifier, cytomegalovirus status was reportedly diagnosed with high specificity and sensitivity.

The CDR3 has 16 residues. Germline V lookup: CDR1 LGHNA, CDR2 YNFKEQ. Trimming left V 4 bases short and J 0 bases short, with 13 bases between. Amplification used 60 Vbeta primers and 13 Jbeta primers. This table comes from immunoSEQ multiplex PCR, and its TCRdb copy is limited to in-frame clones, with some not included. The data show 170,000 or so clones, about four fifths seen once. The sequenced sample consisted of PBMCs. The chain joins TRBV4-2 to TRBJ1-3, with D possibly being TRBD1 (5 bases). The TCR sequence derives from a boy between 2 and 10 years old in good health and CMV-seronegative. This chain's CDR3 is CASSPLAGVSGNTIYF. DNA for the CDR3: TGTGCCAGCAGCCCCCTGGCGGGGGTCTCTGGAAACACCATATATTTT.